This is a list of T cell receptor beta chains from one sample in a study of blood T cell repertoires in COVID-19. Data came from immunoSEQ multiplex PCR; TCRdb stores just in-frame clones and leaves some out. The sample consists of some 290,000 clones, roughly 85% of them appearing once. The sample taken for sequencing was peripheral blood. Source of these receptors: a man in his sixties who had recovered from COVID-19. Both conserved end residues are part of each CDR3. The D gene is left open where the match is weak. Clone size is given for some rows only: seen once, a few or many times, or a class if the clone is expanded.

V gene: TRBV11-3
D gene: -
clone size: -
J gene: TRBJ2-3
CDR3 DNA: TGTGCCAGCAGCTTAGGCCAAAAACTCACAGATACGCAGTATTTT
CDR3 protein: CASSLGQKLTDTQYF

V gene: TRBV5-1
D gene: -
clone size: -
J gene: TRBJ2-1
CDR3 DNA: TGCGCCAGCACCCCCCTATCCTCCCATGAGCAGTTCTTC
CDR3 protein: CASTPLSSHEQFF

V gene: TRBV12-3/TRBV12-4
D gene: -
clone size: -
J gene: TRBJ1-4
CDR3 DNA: TGTGCCAGCAGTTTGAACAGGGCGGAAAAACTGTTTTTT
CDR3 protein: CASSLNRAEKLFF

V gene: TRBV19
D gene: -
clone size: -
J gene: TRBJ1-3
CDR3 DNA: TGTGCCAGTAGGAGGCAGGGTGGAAACACCATATATTTT
CDR3 protein: CASRRQGGNTIYF

V gene: TRBV12-3/TRBV12-4
D gene: -
clone size: -
J gene: TRBJ1-1
CDR3 DNA: TGTGCCAGCAACACCCTGAGCCAGGGTGCTTTCTTT
CDR3 protein: CASNTLSQGAFF

V gene: TRBV15
D gene: -
clone size: -
J gene: TRBJ2-7
CDR3 DNA: TGTGCCACCAGCAGAGATCACCTAGTAGTTTCCTACGAGCAGTACTTC
CDR3 protein: CATSRDHLVVSYEQYF

V gene: TRBV6-5
D gene: -
clone size: -
J gene: TRBJ2-5
CDR3 DNA: TGTGCCAGCAGCCCCGTGCGGGAGACCCAGTACTTC
CDR3 protein: CASSPVRETQYF

V gene: TRBV20-1
D gene: TRBD2
clone size: -
J gene: TRBJ2-1
CDR3 DNA: TGCAGTGCTAGTGTGCTAGCGGGAGGTCGGAATGAGCAGTTCTTC
CDR3 protein: CSASVLAGGRNEQFF

V gene: TRBV11-2
D gene: TRBD2
clone size: -
J gene: TRBJ2-3
CDR3 DNA: TGTGCCAGCAGCTTTGCGGGAGGGCCAAAAGATACGCAGTATTTT
CDR3 protein: CASSFAGGPKDTQYF

V gene: TRBV29-1
D gene: -
clone size: -
J gene: TRBJ2-3
CDR3 DNA: TGCAGCGTTGGTGCTAGCGCTAGCACAGATACGCAGTATTTT
CDR3 protein: CSVGASASTDTQYF

V gene: TRBV6-1
D gene: TRBD2
clone size: -
J gene: TRBJ2-1
CDR3 DNA: TGTGCCAGCAGTGTAGGGAGCGGGGGGGCGTACAATGAGCAGTTCTTC
CDR3 protein: CASSVGSGGAYNEQFF

V gene: TRBV28
D gene: TRBD1
clone size: -
J gene: TRBJ2-7
CDR3 DNA: TGTGCCAGCAGAAAGACAGGGGGCAGGTACGAGCAGTACTTC
CDR3 protein: CASRKTGGRYEQYF

V gene: TRBV4-2
D gene: TRBD2
clone size: -
J gene: TRBJ2-1
CDR3 DNA: TGTGCCAGCAGCCAAGATCCGACTAGCGGGACCAATGAGCAGTTCTTC
CDR3 protein: CASSQDPTSGTNEQFF

V gene: TRBV23-1
D gene: TRBD1
clone size: once
J gene: TRBJ2-5
CDR3 DNA: TGCGCCAGCAGTCAGTACCCAGGGGGCGCAGGAGGTCAAGAGACCCAGTACTTC
CDR3 protein: CASSQYPGGAGGQETQYF

V gene: TRBV28
D gene: TRBD1
clone size: -
J gene: TRBJ2-7
CDR3 DNA: TGTGCCAGCAGCTTAGCCGGGACAGCGCTCTACGAGCAGTACTTC
CDR3 protein: CASSLAGTALYEQYF

V gene: TRBV2
D gene: TRBD2
clone size: -
J gene: TRBJ2-7
CDR3 DNA: TGTGCCAGCCGGAGGACTAGCGGTAGCGAGCAGTACTTC
CDR3 protein: CASRRTSGSEQYF

V gene: TRBV5-1
D gene: -
clone size: -
J gene: TRBJ2-2
CDR3 DNA: TGCGCCAGCAGCTCCACAGTTACCGGGGAGCTGTTTTTT
CDR3 protein: CASSSTVTGELFF

V gene: TRBV2
D gene: TRBD1
clone size: -
J gene: TRBJ1-5
CDR3 DNA: TGTGCCAGCAGTGAGGACAGGGGAGGTAATCAGCCCCAGCATTTT
CDR3 protein: CASSEDRGGNQPQHF

V gene: TRBV5-1
D gene: -
clone size: -
J gene: TRBJ2-3
CDR3 DNA: TGCGCCAGCAGCTTCACGAGGTCCACAGATACGCAGTATTTT
CDR3 protein: CASSFTRSTDTQYF

V gene: TRBV5-4
D gene: -
clone size: -
J gene: TRBJ2-1
CDR3 DNA: TGTGCCAGCAGTCCCACGCCGGACAGCCCCGTGGATGAGCAGTTCTTC
CDR3 protein: CASSPTPDSPVDEQFF

V gene: TRBV28
D gene: TRBD1
clone size: -
J gene: TRBJ1-1
CDR3 DNA: TGTGCCAGCAGTCCGTTAGGGGGCCTAGCTTTCTTT
CDR3 protein: CASSPLGGLAFF

V gene: TRBV5-1
D gene: -
clone size: -
J gene: TRBJ2-6
CDR3 DNA: TGCGCCAGCAGCACGGGGGACAGCATATTTGCTGGGGCCAACGTCCTGACTTTC
CDR3 protein: CASSTGDSIFAGANVLTF

V gene: TRBV11-3
D gene: -
clone size: once
J gene: TRBJ2-2
CDR3 DNA: TGTGCCAGCAAAAGCGCCCCGAGCACCGGGGAGCTGTTTTTT
CDR3 protein: CASKSAPSTGELFF

V gene: TRBV7-8
D gene: TRBD2
clone size: few
J gene: TRBJ2-7
CDR3 DNA: TGTGCCAGCAGCCCTAGGGACCCACTACTAGCGGGAGCCTACGAGCAGTACTTC
CDR3 protein: CASSPRDPLLAGAYEQYF

V gene: TRBV5-1
D gene: TRBD1
clone size: once
J gene: TRBJ2-1
CDR3 DNA: TGCGCCAGCAGCTTAAATGCAGGGGGATCATACAATGAGCAGTTCTTC
CDR3 protein: CASSLNAGGSYNEQFF

V gene: TRBV4-1
D gene: -
clone size: -
J gene: TRBJ1-2
CDR3 DNA: TGCGCCAGCAGCCAAGCGATAGATTCCGACTATGGCTACACCTTC
CDR3 protein: CASSQAIDSDYGYTF

V gene: TRBV5-6
D gene: -
clone size: -
J gene: TRBJ2-1
CDR3 DNA: TGTGCCAGCAGCTCCTTAAGAGACTGGGAGTCGTTCTTC
CDR3 protein: CASSSLRDWESFF